This T cell receptor (beta chain) was identified in a study of cytomegalovirus exposure and HLA in healthy donors. PCR amplification relied on 60 Vbeta primers (plus 13 Jbeta primers). Source study methods: In a later analysis, some 80 million unique TCR beta chains included roughly 11 million shared by two or more donors. Sequencing was performed with immunoSEQ multiplex PCR; in TCRdb, only in-frame clones are kept and a portion is missing. V, J and clone size reflect that table, while D and trimming were determined from the DNA. The table records roughly 100,000 clones, over 9.5% of them present only once. Germline CDR1 reads LNHNV; CDR2 reads YYDKDF (reference sequence). CDR3 length: 16 residues. With V trimmed by 4 bases and J by 8 bases, 13 bases remained unmatched.

The sequence was collected from a man aged 35 to 55 in good health and CMV-seropositive. This chain connects TRBV15 to TRBJ2-1; 8 bases fit TRBD2. Sequencing input: PBMCs. The CDR3, as DNA: TGTGCCACCAGCATACCCGGGACTAGAAGCCAGGATGAGCAGTTCTTC. The encoded protein is CATSIPGTRSQDEQFF.